Each of the 23 T cell receptor beta chains below was sequenced from the same sample in a study of shared clonotypes between healthy human individuals. Measured with immunoSEQ multiplex PCR; TCRdb has only the in-frame clones, and not every one. This table holds roughly 650,000 clones, around 96% found once. It was CD45RO-negative cells, positively selected for CCR7, that made up naive CD8 cells, with terminally differentiated effector memory CD45RA+ cells excluded. Sequencing was done on a sample of naive CD8+ T cells sorted from blood. The receptors originated from a woman aged 30 to 39 in good health.

This chain links TRBV6-5 with TRBJ2-1; tentative D call: TRBD2 (7 bases). In germline, CDR1 is MNHEY, CDR2 SVGAGI. CDR3 length: 13 residues. V lost 7 bases and J 9 bases, leaving 16 bases between the germline ends. Here the CDR3 reads CASTPGGLGEQFF. CDR3 bases: TGTGCCAGCACCCCCGGGGGGCTGGGTGAGCAGTTCTTC.

This chain uses TRBV27 with TRBJ1-6, with TRBD1 matching over 7 bases. The V and J ends lost 3 bases and 8 bases, in that order; junction bases with no gene match: 4. The CDR3 contains 14 residues. CDR1 MNHEY and CDR2 SMNVEV come from the germline V gene (reference sequence). The CDR3 nucleotides are TGTGCCAGCAGTTTCACCGGGACAGATTCACCCCTCCACTTT. Amino acid sequence: CASSFTGTDSPLHF.

In the case of this clone: The identical CDR3 is also encoded by other nucleotide sequences in the sample. The chain combines TRBV9 with TRBJ2-7; 7 nucleotides line up with TRBD1. The germline V gene encodes CDR1 SGDLS and CDR2 YYNGEE. V was clipped by 0 bases and J by 3 bases; unmatched bases: 3. This CDR3 comprises 14 residues. The DNA for the CDR3 is TGTGCCAGCAGCGTAGAGGGGGACAGCTACGAGCAGTACTTC. Translating gives CASSVEGDSYEQYF.

J is TRBJ2-7 and V is TRBV21-1; the table's D call, TRBD2, has no DNA check behind it. TRBV21-1 is a known pseudogene. The CDR3 is 15 residues long. This chain's CDR3 is CASSKRSESPREQYF. CDR3 DNA: TGTGCCAGCAGCAAAAGGAGCGAGTCGCCGCGGGAGCAGTACTTC.

V is TRBV29-1 and J is TRBJ2-1; TRBD2 matches 7 bases. The V gene end was trimmed by 7 bases and the J gene end by 7 bases; junction bases not matched to a gene: 13. The germline gives CDR1 SQVTM, CDR2 ANQGSEA. CDR3 length equals 14 residues. CDR3 protein: CSAEAGEHWNEQFF. The CDR3, as DNA: TGCAGCGCCGAGGCGGGAGAACACTGGAATGAGCAGTTCTTC.

A note on this clone: This same CDR3 is encoded by further DNA sequences in the sample. This chain connects TRBV11-2 to TRBJ2-7; D remains ambiguous. Germline V gives CDR1 SGHAT, CDR2 FQNNGV. The V end lost 3 bases, the J end lost 3 bases, and 3 bases lay between the germline ends. The CDR3 has 11 amino acids. The CDR3 region is CASSFSYEQYF. CDR3 sequence (DNA): TGTGCCAGCAGCTTCAGCTACGAGCAGTACTTC.

The CDR3 DNA is TGTGCCAGCAGTCCTACAGGGGGCGAGAGCACAGATACGCAGTATTTT. Protein sequence: CASSPTGGESTDTQYF. This sequence joins TRBV27 and TRBJ2-3, with TRBD1 identical over 9 bases. V was clipped by 5 bases and J by 0 bases; unmatched bases: 6. The CDR3 runs to 16 residues. From germline, CDR1 is MNHEY and CDR2 SMNVEV (reference sequence).

The chain employs TRBV9 and TRBJ2-6; D not certain. The V gene's germline CDR1 is SGDLS and CDR2 YYNGEE. Trimming left V 3 bases short and J 2 bases short, with 3 bases between. This CDR3 is 13 amino acids long. The CDR3 here is CASSETGANVLTF. The CDR3 DNA reads TGTGCCAGCAGCGAGACTGGGGCCAACGTCCTGACTTTC.

This clone appeared a single time. The chain couples TRBV29-1 to TRBJ2-1; D remains ambiguous. Looked up from germline, CDR1 is SQVTM and CDR2 is ANQGSEA. This CDR3 contains 10 residues. Trimming cost V 4 bases and J 8 bases, with 6 bases left between them. CDR3 in amino acids: CSVVLHEQFF. The CDR3 nucleotides read TGCAGCGTTGTACTCCATGAGCAGTTCTTC.

The chain couples TRBV28 to TRBJ1-5; D gene unclear. This CDR3 has 15 amino acids. Germline V lookup: CDR1 MDHEN, CDR2 SYDVKM. Trimming pared 6 bases from V and 7 bases from J, leaving 19 bases between. The DNA for the CDR3 is TGTGCCAGCAGGGCGGTCCTCCACAGACGCCAGCCCCAGCATTTT. Protein: CASRAVLHRRQPQHF.

This rearrangement joins TRBV9 to TRBJ1-3; TRBD1 matches at 9 bases. The CDR3 extends over 18 amino acids. Germline V gives CDR1 SGDLS, CDR2 YYNGEE. The trim removed 3 bases at V and 4 bases at J, leaving 14 bases unmatched. The chain's CDR3 is CASSDGGPQGARGNTIYF. In DNA form, the CDR3 reads TGTGCCAGCAGCGATGGGGGCCCACAGGGGGCAAGGGGAAACACCATATATTTT.

The V call is TRBV5-1, the J call TRBJ2-7, with 7 bases aligning to TRBD2. Germline CDR1 is SGHRS and CDR2 is YFSETQ. This CDR3 is 17 amino acids long. With V trimmed by 4 bases and J by 2 bases, 15 bases remained unmatched. The DNA of the CDR3 is TGCGCCAGCAGCGCCACCCCCGCGGGGGTGAGTACCTACGAGCAGTACTTC. It is translated as CASSATPAGVSTYEQYF. The full variable domain, with the rest looked up from reference TRBV5-1 and TRBJ2-7, is KAGVTQTPRYLIKTRGQQVTLSCSPISGHRSVSWYQQTPGQGLQFLFEYFSETQRNKGNFPGRFSGRQFSNSRSEMNVSTLELGDSALYLCASSATPAGVSTYEQYFGPGTRLTVT.

The rearrangement links TRBV19 to TRBJ2-5; D is perhaps TRBD2 (6 bases). Germline CDR1 reads LNHDA; CDR2 reads SQIVND (reference sequence). Between the trimmed V and J ends, which lost 3 bases and 5 bases, there was a span of 16 bases. CDR3 size: 15 residues. The CDR3 nucleotides read TGTGCCAGTAGTATCCGACTAGAGCCTCGCGAGACCCAGTACTTC. It specifies CASSIRLEPRETQYF.

This clone showed up just once. This chain joins TRBV18 and TRBJ2-7, with no clear D. Germline CDR1 KGHSH, CDR2 LQKENI. Trimming removed 8 bases from V and 1 base from J, with 3 bases in between. This CDR3 is built from 10 residues. CDR3 residues: CASPSYEQYF. In DNA form, the CDR3 reads TGTGCCAGCCCGTCCTACGAGCAGTACTTC.

The chain links TRBV6-1 to TRBJ2-7; possible D gene TRBD2, 5 bases. Germline values: CDR1 MNHNS, CDR2 SASEGT. Trimming left V 3 bases short and J 5 bases short, with 17 bases between. There are 15 residues in the CDR3. CDR3 in amino acids: CASSEPLEAGDEQYF. CDR3 coding DNA: TGTGCCAGCAGTGAGCCCCTGGAGGCAGGCGACGAGCAGTACTTC.

This rearrangement joins TRBV19 to TRBJ2-3; a possible D gene is TRBD2 (5 bases). Trimming pared 4 bases from V and 0 bases from J, leaving 14 bases between. From germline, CDR1 is LNHDA and CDR2 SQIVND (reference sequence). The CDR3 covers 16 residues. Here the CDR3 reads CASSNLGLGSTDTQYF. In DNA, the CDR3 is TGTGCCAGTAGTAACCTCGGACTGGGAAGCACAGATACGCAGTATTTT. Supplemented by reference TRBV19 and TRBJ2-3, the full variable domain reads DGGITQSPKYLFRKEGQNVTLSCEQNLNHDAMYWYRQDPGQGLRLIYYSQIVNDFQKGDIAEGYSVSREKKESFPLTVTSAQKNPTAFYLCASSNLGLGSTDTQYFGPGTRLTVL.

V is TRBV6-1 and J is TRBJ1-1; TRBD1 might be the D (6 bases). The length of the CDR3 is 16 residues. V gave up 0 bases and J gave up 4 bases, with 15 bases separating them. CDR1 MNHNS and CDR2 SASEGT come from the germline V gene. CDR3 sequence reads: CASSEALWGRPTEAFF. Here the CDR3 DNA reads TGTGCCAGCAGTGAAGCGCTATGGGGGCGGCCCACTGAAGCTTTCTTT.

The CDR3 sequence: CASSESLEGGSSYEQYF. CDR3 bases: TGTGCCAGCAGTGAATCCCTCGAGGGCGGCAGCTCCTACGAGCAGTACTTC. V is TRBV6-1 and J is TRBJ2-7; D may be TRBD2 (5 bases). This CDR3 is built from 17 residues. Germline CDR1 is MNHNS and CDR2 is SASEGT. Trimming pared 2 bases from V and 0 bases from J, leaving 17 bases between.

This clone was seen only a few times. The rearrangement uses TRBV27 and TRBJ1-1; D is undetermined. The CDR3 length is 13 residues. Trimming removed 6 bases at V and 3 bases at J, with 11 bases between. CDR1 and CDR2 from the germline V gene are MNHEY and SMNVEV (reference sequence). CDR3: CASRPRLYTEAFF. For the CDR3, the DNA is TGTGCCAGCAGACCCAGACTGTACACTGAAGCTTTCTTT.

The chain joins TRBV27 to TRBJ1-5; 12 bases align to TRBD1. The CDR3 is 16 amino acids. Looked up from germline, CDR1 is MNHEY and CDR2 is SMNVEV (reference sequence). After removal of 4 bases from V and 9 bases from J, the junction contained 10 bases not matched to a gene. CDR3 loop: CASSSGPGQGAMPQHF. The CDR3 bases are TGTGCCAGCAGTTCGGGACCGGGACAGGGGGCAATGCCCCAGCATTTT.

The chain recombines TRBV4-2 with TRBJ2-1; perhaps TRBD2 as D (5 bases). CDR3 length: 13 residues. Germline V gene data show CDR1 as LGHNA and CDR2 as YNFKEQ. Trimming removed 3 bases from V and 9 bases from J, with 12 bases in between. The CDR3 DNA sequence: TGTGCCAGCAGCCACACCACTAGTATTGAGCAGTTCTTC. Amino acid sequence: CASSHTTSIEQFF.

The CDR3 reads CASSLFRTLGTGNQPQHF. The CDR3 DNA reads as TGTGCCAGCAGTTTATTTAGGACATTAGGTACGGGCAATCAGCCCCAGCATTTT. The chain links TRBV28 to TRBJ1-5; TRBD1 is a possible D gene (5 bases). Germline V gene sequence: CDR1 MDHEN, CDR2 SYDVKM. The CDR3 sequence is 18 residues long. The ends were cut back, 1 base at V and 2 bases at J, with 18 bases in the middle.

Concerning this clone itself: The junction does not match germline at one end; this may be a read error. The chain joins TRBV6-5 to TRBJ1-1, with 7 bases that match TRBD1. CDR3 length: 12 residues. Germline V lookup: CDR1 MNHEY, CDR2 SVGAGI. The chain's CDR3 is CASSLDRAGLFF. The DNA of the CDR3 is TGTGCCAGCAGCCTCGACAGGGCGGGCCTTTTTTTT.